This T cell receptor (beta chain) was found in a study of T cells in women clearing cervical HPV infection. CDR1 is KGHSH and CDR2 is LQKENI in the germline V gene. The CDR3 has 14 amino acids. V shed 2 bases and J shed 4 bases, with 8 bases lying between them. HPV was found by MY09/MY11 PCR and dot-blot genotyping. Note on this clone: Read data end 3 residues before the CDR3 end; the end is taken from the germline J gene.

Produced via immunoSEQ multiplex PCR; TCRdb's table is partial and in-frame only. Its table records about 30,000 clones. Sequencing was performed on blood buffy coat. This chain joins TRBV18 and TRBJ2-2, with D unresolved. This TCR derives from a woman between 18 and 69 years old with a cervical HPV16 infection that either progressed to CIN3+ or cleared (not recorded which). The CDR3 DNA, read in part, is TGTGCCAGCTCACCAGAGACGGGCACCGGGGAG. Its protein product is CASSPETGTGE. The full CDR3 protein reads CASSPETGTGELFF.